Shown below are 28 T cell receptor beta chains from a single sample sequenced in a study of CD8 T cells in Susac syndrome. When the RNA was reverse transcribed, random hexamers were used with an input of about 0.5 to 1 ug. A single record per CDR3 protein comes from TCRdb applying MiXCR to the immunoSEQ multiplex PCR reads. The data contain approximately 65,000 distinct CDR3 sequences, around nine tenths of them seen just once; the ten biggest clones take up 0.15% to 0.2%. The material sequenced was CD8+ T cells from PBMCs. Every receptor here comes from a human donor in good health.

This chain connects TRBV5-4 to TRBJ2-2, with 7 bases identical to TRBD2. This CDR3 spans 16 amino acids. V dropped 0 bases and J dropped 4; count of bases not matched to a gene: 6. Per the germline V gene, CDR1 is SGHNT and CDR2 is YYREEE (reference sequence). This chain's CDR3 is CASSLALRGTTGELFF. The CDR3 coding sequence is TGTGCCAGCAGCTTGGCCTTGCGGGGGACCACCGGGGAGCTGTTTTTT.

This chain links TRBV20-1 with TRBJ2-1; 7 bases line up with TRBD1. There are 13 residues in the CDR3. After removal of 6 bases from V and 8 bases from J, the junction contained 10 bases not matched to a gene. CDR1 is DFQATT, CDR2 SNEGSKA, per germline (reference sequence). The CDR3 loop reads CSAHIQGRDEQFF. The CDR3 DNA follows: TGCAGTGCGCATATACAGGGGCGCGATGAGCAGTTCTTC.

The rearrangement joins TRBV28 to TRBJ2-5, with TRBD1 matching 8 bases. Germline V gene sequence: CDR1 MDHEN, CDR2 SYDVKM. The V segment lost 10 bases and the J segment 2 bases; nucleotides outside the gene matches: 9. This CDR3 has 14 amino acids. The CDR3 nucleotides read TGTGCCACCGCCCGACAGGGGAGACAAGAGACCCAGTACTTC. As protein: CATARQGRQETQYF.

The chain employs TRBV9 and TRBJ2-7; a weak D match, TRBD1 (5 bases). The CDR3 is made up of 15 amino acids. The V gene lost 0 bases and the J gene lost 3 bases, with 13 bases spanning the gap. Germline assignment: CDR1 SGDLS and CDR2 YYNGEE. DNA of the CDR3: TGTGCCAGCAGCGTAGAGCAGGGAACCTTCTACGAGCAGTACTTC. Its protein product is CASSVEQGTFYEQYF.

The CDR3 nucleotides are TGCAGCGCCACCGGGACAGGCATCCCGGGGGAGCTGTTTTTT. It encodes CSATGTGIPGELFF. The chain combines TRBV29-1 with TRBJ2-2; 8 bases fit TRBD1. This CDR3 has 14 residues. V lost 7 bases to trimming and J lost 8 bases; unmatched junction nucleotides: 12. Germline CDR1 is SQVTM and CDR2 is ANQGSEA.

The rearrangement joins TRBV29-1 to TRBJ2-7; the D gene is possibly TRBD2 (6 bases). V lost 0 bases, J lost 0 bases, and 15 bases lay in between. The CDR3 sequence is 16 residues long. The V gene's germline CDR1 is SQVTM and CDR2 ANQGSEA. The DNA of the CDR3 is TGCAGCGTTGAAGATCTTAGCGGTCAAGCCTCCTACGAGCAGTACTTC. Translation: CSVEDLSGQASYEQYF.

This clonotype came up once. The CDR3, as DNA: TGTGCCAGCAGACCCCCGACAGGGACGGATTCACCCCTCCACTTT. Translated, it gives CASRPPTGTDSPLHF. The V gene is TRBV7-9, the J gene TRBJ1-6; 7 nucleotides match TRBD1. V shed 6 bases and J 8 bases; nucleotides not matched to a gene: 10. CDR1 and CDR2 from the germline V gene are SEHNR and FQNEAQ (reference sequence). The CDR3 covers 15 residues.

The chain uses TRBV6-5 and TRBJ1-3; the D is unclear. Germline assignment: CDR1 MNHEY and CDR2 SVGAGI. The CDR3 covers 16 residues. V lost 0 bases and J lost 0, with 9 bases in between. The CDR3 region has the DNA TGTGCCAGCAGTTACTCGGGGAAGAACTCTGGAAACACCATATATTTT. This sequence encodes CASSYSGKNSGNTIYF.

The chain uses TRBV6-2 or TRBV6-3 and TRBJ2-7; D unresolved. V lost 2 bases to trimming and J lost 2 bases, with 7 bases between them. The germline V gene encodes CDR1 MNHEY and CDR2 SVGEGT. This CDR3 is 13 amino acids long. CDR3 nucleotides: TGTGCCAGCAGTTACGGCGGTCCCTACGAGCAGTACTTC. This codes for CASSYGGPYEQYF.

This clonotype was found once. The chain recombines TRBV12-3 or TRBV12-4 with TRBJ1-1; 7 positions match TRBD1. The CDR3 loop spans 11 amino acids. The trim removed 11 bases at V and 6 bases at J, leaving 6 bases unmatched. The CDR3: CAAGGRAEAFF. The CDR3 DNA reads as TGTGCCGCAGGGGGACGGGCTGAAGCTTTCTTT.

The chain employs TRBV4-3 and TRBJ1-4, with a possible D match to TRBD1 (5 bases). Germline V gene sequence: CDR1 LGHNA, CDR2 YSLEER. CDR3 length equals 15 residues. The ends were cut back, 4 bases at V and 7 bases at J, with 16 bases in the middle. CDR3 coding DNA: TGCGCCAGCAGCCGAATACACCGGGGGACTGAAAAACTGTTTTTT. Its protein is CASSRIHRGTEKLFF.

The chain recombines TRBV19 with TRBJ2-3, with D possibly TRBD1 on 5 matching bases. The V end was cut by 10 bases, the J end by 6 bases, with 20 bases between. Germline V lookup: CDR1 LNHDA, CDR2 SQIVND (reference sequence). The CDR3 sequence is 14 residues long. The CDR3 here is CATKTTVGWDTQYF. The DNA of the CDR3 is TGTGCCACCAAAACGACAGTAGGTTGGGATACGCAGTATTTT.

This clonotype appeared a single time. CDR3 sequence reads: CASSRTLENSNQPQHF. CDR3 bases: TGCGCCAGCAGCCGGACACTAGAGAATAGCAATCAGCCCCAGCATTTT. This chain joins TRBV4-1 and TRBJ1-5, with a possible D match to TRBD1 (5 bases). Germline V gene lookup returns CDR1 MGHRA and CDR2 YSYEKL. V was clipped by 4 bases and J by 0 bases, with 13 bases between them. This CDR3 is built from 16 residues.

This chain uses TRBV6-2 or TRBV6-3 with TRBJ1-1; D is possibly TRBD1 (5 bases). Trimming removed 7 bases from V and 1 base from J, with 10 bases in between. The CDR3 contains 13 residues. CDR1 is MNHEY and CDR2 is SVGEGT in the germline V gene. The CDR3 nucleotides are TGTGCCAGCATCGAGACAGCGAACACTGAAGCTTTCTTT. Its translation is CASIETANTEAFF.

V usage is TRBV6-1 and J usage is TRBJ1-2, with D unresolved. Germline V gene sequence: CDR1 MNHNS, CDR2 SASEGT. The CDR3 loop spans 13 amino acids. Trimming took off 4 bases at V and 2 bases at J, with 8 bases between the two ends. Written as DNA, the CDR3 is TGTGCCAGCAGTGGAACCGCCAACTATGGCTACACCTTC. Its protein product is CASSGTANYGYTF.

The chain links TRBV3-1 to TRBJ2-5, with 7 bases matching TRBD1. The CDR3 has 16 residues. Per germline, CDR1 LGHDT and CDR2 YNNKEL (reference sequence). V lost 0 bases and J lost 5; bases outside the gene matches: 9. CDR3 nucleotides: TGTGCCAGCAGCCAAGATGGCGCAGGGGGTGATGAGACCCAGTACTTC. This gives the protein CASSQDGAGGDETQYF.

The chain couples TRBV18 to TRBJ1-1; D possibly corresponds to TRBD1 (6 bases). V lost 3 bases to trimming and J lost 2 bases, with 13 bases between them. The CDR3 spans 15 residues. Germline lookup yields CDR1 KGHSH and CDR2 LQKENI. The CDR3 DNA sequence: TGTGCCAGCTCACCTACAGGGATCTCTAACACTGAAGCTTTCTTT. Translating gives CASSPTGISNTEAFF.

V usage is TRBV5-4 and J usage is TRBJ1-2; 7 bases are a match to TRBD1. The V segment lost 3 bases and the J segment 2 bases; nucleotides outside the gene matches: 7. The CDR3 runs to 15 residues. From germline, CDR1 is SGHNT and CDR2 YYREEE (reference sequence). CDR3 nucleotides: TGTGCCAGCAGCTATAATAGGGGGCTGAACTATGGCTACACCTTC. Protein product: CASSYNRGLNYGYTF.

The V and J genes are TRBV6-2 or TRBV6-3 and TRBJ2-1, with D possibly TRBD2 on 5 matching bases. The CDR3 has 17 amino acids. V was pared by 0 bases and J by 2 bases, with 14 bases between. Per germline, CDR1 MNHEY and CDR2 SVGEGT. The CDR3 DNA is TGTGCCAGCAGTTACTCGAGAAGGACGGAGGCCTACAATGAGCAGTTCTTC. Protein: CASSYSRRTEAYNEQFF.

CDR3 in DNA: TGTGCCAGCAGAATTTTGCACCGGGAGAGAAACACCATATATTTT. It encodes CASRILHRERNTIYF. V and J are TRBV7-3 and TRBJ1-3; D not certain. Trimming took 6 bases from V and 5 from J, leaving 17 bases between them. From germline, CDR1 is SGHTA and CDR2 FQGTGA. CDR3 length equals 15 residues.

The CDR3 region has the DNA TGCAGTGTTGCCCTTCGGATATATGGCTACACCTTC. Its translation is CSVALRIYGYTF. The chain is built from TRBV20-1 and TRBJ1-2; no definite D call. Germline V CDR1 and CDR2: DFQATT, SNEGSKA (reference sequence). This CDR3 is 12 amino acids long. V dropped 7 bases and J dropped 5 bases, with 14 bases sitting between them.

The chain links TRBV3-1 to TRBJ2-7; D gene uncertain. The CDR3 loop spans 14 amino acids. V lost 0 bases and J 2 bases, leaving 8 bases between the germline ends. Per the germline V gene, CDR1 is LGHDT and CDR2 is YNNKEL (reference sequence). The DNA of the CDR3 is TGTGCCAGCAGCCAAGATTCGGTGCCCTACGAGCAGTACTTC. Its protein product is CASSQDSVPYEQYF.

The chain couples TRBV7-8 to TRBJ2-7; 7 bases line up with TRBD1. Trimming removed 5 bases from V and 0 bases from J; junction bases left unmatched: 1. The germline V gene encodes CDR1 SGHVS and CDR2 FQNEAQ. This CDR3 has 13 residues. The CDR3 spells CASSGDSSYEQYF. The DNA of the CDR3 is TGTGCCAGCAGCGGGGACAGCTCCTACGAGCAGTACTTC.

The chain carries TRBV6-4 and TRBJ2-2; tentatively, D is TRBD2 (5 bases). Trimming took 2 bases from V and 3 from J, leaving 7 bases between them. The CDR3 has 14 amino acids. Germline-derived CDR1 and CDR2 are MRHNA and SNTAGT. DNA of the CDR3: TGTGCCAGCAGTGACGGCGGGTACACCGGGGAGCTGTTTTTT. This translates into CASSDGGYTGELFF.

CDR3 loop: CASKPATGGFTDTQYF. The DNA for the CDR3 is TGTGCCAGCAAGCCAGCTACGGGGGGATTCACAGATACGCAGTATTTT. This rearrangement joins TRBV12-3 or TRBV12-4 to TRBJ2-3; 7 bases agree with TRBD2. V was pared by 7 bases and J by 2 bases, with 12 bases of the junction left unmatched. The CDR3 totals 16 residues.

The V gene is TRBV14, the J gene TRBJ2-1; 7 nucleotides line up with TRBD2. Looked up from germline, CDR1 is SGHDN and CDR2 is FVKESK. There are 15 residues in the CDR3. J was trimmed by 8 bases and V by 0 bases; bases with no gene match: 7. CDR3 loop: CASSQDRASGYEQFF. CDR3 sequence (DNA): TGTGCCAGCAGCCAAGATCGGGCTAGCGGATATGAGCAGTTCTTC.

The chain employs TRBV4-1 and TRBJ2-7; tentatively, D is TRBD2 (6 bases). The CDR3 consists of 16 residues. Germline V CDR1 and CDR2: MGHRA, YSYEKL. V lost 0 bases and J 1 base, leaving 13 bases between the germline ends. Written as DNA, the CDR3 is TGCGCCAGCAGCCAAGAGGGGACGGGGGTGTCCTACGAGCAGTACTTC. This sequence encodes CASSQEGTGVSYEQYF.

The V call is TRBV27, the J call TRBJ1-6, with a possible D match to TRBD1 (6 bases). Trimming shortened V by 3 bases and J by 1 base, and 10 bases separated the two germline ends. The germline V gene has CDR1 MNHEY and CDR2 SMNVEV (reference sequence). The CDR3 runs 16 residues. The CDR3 reads CASSLRGASYNSPLHF. The CDR3 coding sequence is TGTGCCAGCAGTTTGAGGGGGGCTTCCTATAATTCACCCCTCCACTTT.